The 4 T cell receptor beta chains listed next were all sequenced from one sample in a study of shared T cell receptors in the human thymus. Using immunoSEQ multiplex PCR, the repertoire was profiled, and TCRdb retains in-frame clones only, with some absent. The table has just under 550,000 clones, about four fifths seen once. The same data also went into a second study, on human thymus T cells.

Sequencing input: thymocytes. Receptors originate from a boy in the first two years of life with a congenital heart defect.

This clone occurred once. The V and J genes are TRBV7-2 and TRBJ2-2, with 7 positions matching TRBD2. V shed 7 bases and J 3 bases; nucleotides not matched to a gene: 17. This CDR3 is 18 amino acids long. Germline CDR1 and CDR2: SGHTA and FQGNSA. The CDR3 loop is CASTFLAVTPPDTGELFF. In DNA, the CDR3 is TGTGCCAGCACCTTCCTAGCGGTCACCCCACCAGACACCGGGGAGCTGTTTTTT.

This clone was seen a handful of times. V gene TRBV11-2 combines with J gene TRBJ2-3, with 8 bases fitting TRBD2. V lost 7 bases to trimming and J lost 7 bases; unmatched junction nucleotides: 22. Germline V lookup: CDR1 SGHAT, CDR2 FQNNGV. The CDR3 loop spans 18 amino acids. DNA of the CDR3: TGTGCCAGCAACGGGGTGTCATGCGGGAGGCCCATGGATTATACGCAGTATTTT. It encodes CASNGVSCGRPMDYTQYF.

The J gene is TRBJ2-3, the V gene TRBV6-5; possible D gene TRBD1, 6 bases. CDR3 length: 16 residues. The germline V and J ends were trimmed by 0 bases and 0 bases, with 10 bases remaining between them. CDR1 is MNHEY and CDR2 is SVGAGI in the germline V gene. CDR3 in amino acids: CASSYSRDKSTDTQYF. The DNA for the CDR3 is TGTGCCAGCAGTTACTCACGGGACAAGAGCACAGATACGCAGTATTTT.

The rearrangement links TRBV11-3 to TRBJ2-5, with D tentatively TRBD1 (5 bases). V was clipped by 1 base and J by 7 bases, with 13 bases between them. CDR1 and CDR2 from the germline V gene are SGHNT and YENEEA. This CDR3 has 14 amino acids. The CDR3 reads CASSLGARAVTQYF. CDR3 bases: TGTGCCAGCAGCTTAGGGGCCAGGGCGGTGACCCAGTACTTC.